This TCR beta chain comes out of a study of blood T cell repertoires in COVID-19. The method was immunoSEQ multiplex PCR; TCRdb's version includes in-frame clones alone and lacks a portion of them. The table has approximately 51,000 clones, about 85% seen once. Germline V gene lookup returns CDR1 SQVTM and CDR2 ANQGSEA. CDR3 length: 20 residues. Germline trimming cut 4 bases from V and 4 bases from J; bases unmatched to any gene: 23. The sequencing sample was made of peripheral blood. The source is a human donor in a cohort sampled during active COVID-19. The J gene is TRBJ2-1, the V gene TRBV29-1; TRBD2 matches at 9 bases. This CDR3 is CSVGSTLGRGGSLRYNEQFF. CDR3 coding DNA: TGCAGCGTTGGATCCACCCTTGGGCGGGGGGGTTCTCTTCGGTACAATGAGCAGTTCTTC.